The source of this TCR beta chain is a study of low-dose radiotherapy and immunotherapy resistance in tumors. Background on the study: On a schedule of every two weeks, intravenous cyclophosphamide at a dose of 200 mg/m2 was delivered one day before each radiation and immunotherapy administration. Oral administration of aspirin 300 mg daily occurred for four cycles, commencing at cycle 1 day 1.

The J segment lost 4 bases and the V segment lost 6 bases, leaving 3 bases of the junction unmatched. Germline loops: CDR1 DFQATT, CDR2 SNEGSKA (reference sequence). There are 14 residues in the CDR3. The time point here: before trial treatment. Low-dose radiotherapy, low-dose cyclophosphamide, aspirin, ipilimumab and nivolumab were all given to the donors. This clonotype was seen at least ten times. First-strand cDNA used TRAV- and TRBV-specific primers, covering alpha and beta chains. TCRs were amplified for roughly 20 PCR cycles with a constant-region primer and V-primer adapter. Each CDR3 protein is one row after TCRdb ran MiXCR on the reads. The repertoire holds 55,000 to 65,000 distinct CDR3 sequences, with about a quarter as singletons.

The chain uses TRBV20-1 and TRBJ2-5; 15 nucleotides line up with TRBD2. The clonotype was recovered from a male donor with rectosigmoid adenocarcinoma. The source was PBMCs, collected before treatment. The CDR3 sequence is CSAGTSGGLETQYF. In nucleotides, the CDR3 is TGCAGTGCAGGGACTAGCGGGGGGTTAGAGACCCAGTACTTC.